This passage covers 29 T cell receptor beta chains from one sample sequenced in a study of T cells in Graves' hyperthyroidism and ophthalmopathy (dated by TCRdb to between 2019 and 2020). Libraries were prepared through multiplex PCR. Sequencing was carried out with an Illumina HiSeq 2000. TCR beta CDR3 regions were amplified from RNA transcripts. The TCR CDR3 was subjected to a first round of RT-PCR using the HTBI primer set and the Qiagen OneStep RT-PCR kit. TCRdb itself trimmed the public reads at Q25 with fastp, ran MiXCR and retained productive beta chains. Rows are combined by CDR3 protein, so each entry shows the most common genes and DNA. For this sample there are roughly 300,000 distinct CDR3 sequences; roughly 13% appear just once. The top ten clones comprise roughly 24% of the sample. Sequencing was done on a sample of blood. These receptors originate from a woman aged 25 to 39 with Graves' hyperthyroidism.

There are many counts of this clonotype. The CDR3 sequence: CASSLLGEQYF. The CDR3 DNA is TGTGCCAGCAGTTTATTGGGCGAGCAGTACTTC. The chain uses TRBV28 and TRBJ2-7; D gene uncertain. The CDR3 consists of 11 residues. V lost 1 base and J 6 bases, leaving 4 bases between the germline ends. Germline V gene sequence: CDR1 MDHEN, CDR2 SYDVKM.

This clonotype appeared many times. J is TRBJ1-5 and V is TRBV28; TRBD1 aligns across 7 bases. V was pared by 5 bases and J by 2 bases, with 6 bases of the junction left unmatched. Per germline, CDR1 MDHEN and CDR2 SYDVKM. The CDR3 contains 15 residues. The CDR3 loop reads CASSDTRGGNQPQHF. CDR3 coding DNA: TGTGCCAGCAGTGATACCAGGGGGGGCAATCAGCCCCAGCATTTT.

Many counts were recorded for this clonotype. V usage is TRBV11-2 and J usage is TRBJ2-7, with D possibly matching TRBD2 (5 bases). The CDR3 totals 15 residues. V was cut by 3 bases and J by 4 bases, with 16 bases left in between. The germline V gene encodes CDR1 SGHAT and CDR2 FQNNGV. Here the CDR3 DNA reads TGTGCCAGCAGCTTGAGGCGTGAGGGCCGGTACGAGCAGTACTTC. It specifies CASSLRREGRYEQYF.

This clonotype was found many times. This chain links TRBV11-3 with TRBJ2-3; D remains ambiguous. The germline V gene has CDR1 SGHNT and CDR2 YENEEA. The CDR3 extends over 15 amino acids. The V end was cut by 1 base, the J end by 2 bases, with 10 bases between. Here the CDR3 reads CASSLGSRNTDTQYF. CDR3 in DNA: TGTGCCAGCAGCTTAGGTAGCCGAAACACAGATACGCAGTATTTT.

This clonotype has a count of ten or more. The chain combines TRBV2 with TRBJ2-1; D is perhaps TRBD1 or TRBD2 (6 bases each). Germline CDR1 reads SNHLY; CDR2 reads FYNNEI. There are 18 residues in the CDR3. Trimming cost V 4 bases and J 7 bases, with 26 bases left between them. CDR3 sequence (DNA): TGTGCCAGCAGTGGACCTTATACGGTGGGGGCGGGGAGGAATGAGCAGTTCTTC. Its translation: CASSGPYTVGAGRNEQFF.

The chain joins TRBV10-3 to TRBJ2-1; perhaps TRBD2 as D (6 bases). The CDR3 contains 15 residues. CDR1 and CDR2 (germline): ENHRY, SYGVKD. Between the trimmed V and J ends, which lost 4 bases and 5 bases, there was a span of 15 bases. The CDR3 DNA reads TGTGCCATCAGTGTTCAGTCTAGCGCCAACAATGAGCAGTTCTTC. Amino acid sequence: CAISVQSSANNEQFF.

This clonotype has ten or more counts. The CDR3 loop is CSASSTVANEKLFF. In DNA form, the CDR3 reads TGCAGTGCTAGTAGCACAGTGGCTAATGAAAAACTGTTTTTT. V usage is TRBV20-1 and J usage is TRBJ1-4; D remains unclear. This CDR3 has 14 amino acids. CDR1 DFQATT and CDR2 SNEGSKA come from the germline V gene (reference sequence). With 3 bases removed from V and 3 bases from J, the gap between germline ends came to 11 bases.

The chain employs TRBV6-1 and TRBJ2-7; D uncertain. The germline V gene encodes CDR1 MNHNS and CDR2 SASEGT. V lost 7 bases and J 3 bases, leaving 10 bases between the germline ends. CDR3 length: 12 amino acids. CDR3 sequence reads: CASISTSYEQYF. CDR3 DNA sequence: TGTGCCAGCATATCGACCAGCTACGAGCAGTACTTC.

This clonotype was counted a few times. The chain recombines TRBV28 with TRBJ1-2; D is unclear. The CDR3 is 12 amino acids. Germline CDR1 reads MDHEN; CDR2 reads SYDVKM. V was trimmed by 7 bases and J by 2 bases, leaving 8 bases between them. CDR3 bases: TGTGCCAGCAACCTAAACAACTATGGCTACACCTTC. Its translation: CASNLNNYGYTF.

The gene calls are TRBV4-3 and TRBJ1-2; 7 bases agree with TRBD1. The junction had 14 bases not matched to a gene; V was cut back by 1 base and J by 0 bases. The CDR3 covers 19 residues. The germline V gene encodes CDR1 LGHNA and CDR2 YSLEER. The CDR3 reads CASSQAIPGQKASNYGYTF. DNA for the CDR3: TGCGCCAGCAGCCAAGCTATCCCGGGACAGAAAGCCTCTAACTATGGCTACACCTTC.

A few counts support this clonotype. The chain uses TRBV20-1 and TRBJ2-3, with 13 bases identical to TRBD2. CDR1 and CDR2 from the germline V gene are DFQATT and SNEGSKA (reference sequence). The CDR3 is 20 residues long. V was clipped by 4 bases and J by 0 bases; unmatched bases: 16. In DNA, the CDR3 is TGCAGTGCTACCACGATGACTAGCGGGAGGTTCCGAACTAGCACAGATACGCAGTATTTT. Its translation: CSATTMTSGRFRTSTDTQYF.

This clonotype was observed a few times. The gene calls are TRBV28 and TRBJ2-1, with D uncertain. V was cut by 7 bases and J by 9 bases, with 13 bases left in between. CDR1 is MDHEN, CDR2 SYDVKM, per germline. This CDR3 is built from 12 residues. The CDR3 DNA reads TGTGCCAGCACCCGGCCGCCCGGTGAGCAGTTCTTC. Translating gives CASTRPPGEQFF.

This clonotype was detected a few times. The V call is TRBV9, the J call TRBJ2-2; TRBD1 might be the D (5 bases). Germline CDR1 is SGDLS and CDR2 is YYNGEE. The CDR3 length is 14 residues. V shed 1 base and J shed 4 bases, with 8 bases lying between them. CDR3 bases: TGTGCCAGCAGCGTATCCAGGGCCACCGGGGAGCTGTTTTTT. This translates into CASSVSRATGELFF.

As to this clonotype: The junction differs from germline at one of its ends, possibly a read error. This chain uses TRBV30 with TRBJ2-1, with TRBD2 as a possible D gene (5 bases). Germline V CDR1 and CDR2: GTSNPN, SVGIG (reference sequence). This CDR3 has 15 residues. As DNA, the CDR3 is TGTGCCTGGAGTGCTAGGCTAACGGGGTACAATGAGCAGTCCTTC. Its translation: CAWSARLTGYNEQSF.

In its sample, this clonotype was seen many times. The chain joins TRBV2 to TRBJ2-2; TRBD2 aligns across 8 bases. The germline gives CDR1 SNHLY, CDR2 FYNNEI. This CDR3 contains 14 residues. V dropped 6 bases and J dropped 7; count of bases not matched to a gene: 7. The CDR3 DNA is TGTGCCAGCAGACGGCGGGAGGAAAGCGGGGAGCTGTTTTTT. Translation gives CASRRREESGELFF.

This clonotype was observed many times. V and J are TRBV6-1 and TRBJ1-1; no reliable D call. Trimming cost V 6 bases and J 9 bases, with 17 bases left between them. Looked up from germline, CDR1 is MNHNS and CDR2 is SASEGT. The CDR3 runs to 13 residues. Written as DNA, the CDR3 is TGTGCCAGCAGGGCCCTCGTTGGCGGGCAAGCTTTCTTT. Amino acid sequence: CASRALVGGQAFF.

The chain uses TRBV29-1 and TRBJ1-6; weak D call: TRBD1 (5 bases). Trimming removed 5 bases from V and 10 bases from J, with 24 bases in between. The CDR3 consists of 16 residues. Germline V gives CDR1 SQVTM, CDR2 ANQGSEA. The chain's CDR3 is CSVPELQGRVDSPLHF. In DNA form, the CDR3 reads TGCAGCGTTCCGGAGCTGCAGGGTCGCGTCGACTCACCCCTCCACTTT.

V and J are TRBV6-4 and TRBJ2-1; D is uncertain. Per the germline V gene, CDR1 is MRHNA and CDR2 is SNTAGT. With 2 bases removed from V and 9 bases from J, the gap between germline ends came to 14 bases. The CDR3 has 14 amino acids. CDR3 sequence: CASSDGEGYTEQFF. CDR3 in DNA: TGTGCCAGCAGTGACGGGGAAGGCTATACTGAGCAGTTCTTC.

This clonotype was counted between two and nine times. The chain links TRBV19 to TRBJ1-5; 8 nucleotides line up with TRBD1. Germline V gives CDR1 LNHDA, CDR2 SQIVND (reference sequence). The CDR3 has 18 amino acids. V dropped 5 bases and J dropped 0; count of bases not matched to a gene: 12. CDR3 protein: CASSGGQGGMYSNQPQHF. The CDR3 region has the DNA TGTGCCAGTAGTGGAGGACAGGGAGGGATGTATAGCAATCAGCCCCAGCATTTT.

This clonotype came up many times. The CDR3 region is CASIPERTGEREQFF. In DNA, the CDR3 is TGTGCCAGCATCCCGGAGAGGACAGGGGAACGTGAGCAGTTCTTC. This chain links TRBV7-2 with TRBJ2-1; 9 nucleotides agree with TRBD1. V gave up 7 bases and J gave up 9 bases; unmatched junction bases: 13. The CDR3 consists of 15 residues. The germline V gene has CDR1 SGHTA and CDR2 FQGNSA.

In this sample, this clonotype turned up many times. This chain connects TRBV28 to TRBJ2-5; TRBD2 agrees at 9 bases. V trimming: 7 bases; J trimming: 5 bases; junction bases outside the gene matches: 17. The CDR3 extends over 17 amino acids. CDR1 is MDHEN and CDR2 is SYDVKM in the germline V gene. The CDR3 DNA follows: TGTGCCAGCAATCAACCCTATAGCGGGAGTGGAGGGGAGACCCAGTACTTC. Its protein product is CASNQPYSGSGGETQYF.

In this sample, this clonotype turned up a few times. The chain joins TRBV7-8 to TRBJ2-3; 12 nucleotides align to TRBD2. The V segment lost 6 bases and the J segment 1 base; nucleotides outside the gene matches: 8. The germline gives CDR1 SGHVS, CDR2 FQNEAQ. This CDR3 spans 17 amino acids. CDR3 coding DNA: TGTGCCAGCAGGACCGGGACTAGCGGGCCCGGCACAGATACGCAGTATTTT. The encoded protein is CASRTGTSGPGTDTQYF.

This clonotype was counted at least ten times. V gene TRBV28 combines with J gene TRBJ2-7; D may be TRBD1 or TRBD2 (6 bases each). This CDR3 comprises 15 residues. V lost 5 bases and J lost 4, with 18 bases in between. The V gene's germline CDR1 is MDHEN and CDR2 SYDVKM. The CDR3 is CASSAAGGGRYEQYF. The CDR3 DNA follows: TGTGCCAGCAGTGCCGCCGGGGGCGGACGATACGAGCAGTACTTC.

This clonotype was recorded at least ten times. The CDR3 is CSADRGASYNEQFF. DNA for the CDR3: TGCAGTGCCGACCGGGGGGCCTCCTACAATGAGCAGTTCTTC. The genes are TRBV20-1 and TRBJ2-1, with D tentatively TRBD2 (7 bases). V was trimmed by 6 bases and J by 0 bases, leaving 12 bases between them. Germline CDR1 and CDR2: DFQATT and SNEGSKA (reference sequence). There are 14 residues in the CDR3.

This clonotype was counted many times. This chain joins TRBV12-3 or TRBV12-4 and TRBJ1-1, with a tentative D call TRBD1 (6 bases). The CDR3 extends over 12 amino acids. Trimming took off 7 bases at V and 8 bases at J, with 14 bases between the two ends. DNA of the CDR3: TGTGCCAGCACCGTAGGGGACAACGAAGCTTTCTTT. It encodes CASTVGDNEAFF.

The genes are TRBV30 and TRBJ1-5; D gene ambiguous. This CDR3 has 12 amino acids. Germline lookup yields CDR1 GTSNPN and CDR2 SVGIG (reference sequence). Trimming left V 2 bases short and J 6 bases short, with 8 bases between. The CDR3 sequence is CAWSRSFQPQHF. In DNA form, the CDR3 reads TGTGCCTGGAGTAGGTCTTTTCAGCCCCAGCATTTT.

This clonotype was picked up a small number of times. This rearrangement joins TRBV20-1 to TRBJ2-4, with 7 bases fitting TRBD1. Trimming cost V 5 bases and J 2 bases; bases outside gene matches: 24. CDR1 and CDR2 from the germline V gene are DFQATT and SNEGSKA (reference sequence). The CDR3 is 20 amino acids. CDR3 bases: TGCAGTGCTCCCGATCCCCGAATGGACAGGCGTCGCGCACCCAAAAACATTCAGTACTTC. This encodes CSAPDPRMDRRRAPKNIQYF.

V is TRBV7-6 and J is TRBJ1-4; TRBD1 agrees at 10 bases. The CDR3 has 17 amino acids. Losses at the gene ends were 0 bases for V and 8 bases for J; bases not matched to a gene: 9. The germline gives CDR1 SGHVS, CDR2 FNYEAQ. As DNA, the CDR3 is TGTGCCAGCAGCTTAGCGGCCCCCGGGACAGGGGCCGAAAAACTGTTTTTT. Translation gives CASSLAAPGTGAEKLFF.

J is TRBJ2-1 and V is TRBV24-1; D remains unclear. With 1 base removed from V and 0 bases from J, the gap between germline ends came to 9 bases. The germline V gene encodes CDR1 KGHDR and CDR2 SFDVKD. This CDR3 has 16 residues. CDR3 residues: CATSDFSGGSYNEQFF. CDR3 nucleotides: TGTGCCACCAGTGATTTTTCAGGCGGCTCCTACAATGAGCAGTTCTTC.